These 5 T cell receptor beta chains share one sample of origin, sequenced in a study of circulating CD8 cells and anti-PD-1 response in melanoma. Sorting of live CD3+CD8+TCRalphabeta+ cells by PD-1 and/or TIGIT gave four subsets. TCR libraries were prepared from about 15 ng of total RNA with the QIAseq Immune Repertoire TCR panel. TCRdb processed the reads anew with MiXCR; each CDR3 protein has one entry. The profile shows some 560 distinct CDR3 sequences, roughly 6.9% of them singletons. The sequenced sample was CD8+ T cells from PBMCs, obtained at baseline or after one month of anti-PD-1 therapy (not recorded which). Receptors were obtained from a human donor with melanoma.

This chain joins TRBV14 and TRBJ2-7; no firm D call. The CDR3 loop spans 17 amino acids. With 2 bases removed from V and 1 base from J, the gap between germline ends came to 18 bases. CDR1 SGHDN and CDR2 FVKESK come from the germline V gene. CDR3 loop: CASSQRSAPAGSYEQYF. CDR3 sequence (DNA): TGTGCCAGCAGCCAAAGGTCGGCCCCTGCTGGGTCCTACGAGCAGTACTTC. Full variable domain (outside the CDR3, taken from reference TRBV14 and TRBJ2-7): EAGVTQFPSHSVIEKGQTVTLRCDPISGHDNLYWYRRVMGKEIKFLLHFVKESKQDESGMPNNRFLAERTGGTYSTLKVQPAELEDSGVYFCASSQRSAPAGSYEQYFGPGTRLTVT.

By proportion, this clonotype is medium-sized. The V and J genes are TRBV27 and TRBJ2-1; possibly TRBD2 for D (7 bases). The ends were cut back, 5 bases at V and 4 bases at J, with 21 bases in the middle. Germline CDR1 is MNHEY and CDR2 is SMNVEV (reference sequence). CDR3 length equals 17 residues. The DNA of the CDR3 is TGTGCCAGCAGTCCTGCGGTAGGGGGGGGACGGTACAATGAGCAGTTCTTC. Residues: CASSPAVGGGRYNEQFF.

Within the sample, this clonotype is medium-sized. CDR3 amino acids: CASSQDKVDEQYF. The CDR3 nucleotides are TGCGCCAGCAGCCAAGATAAGGTCGACGAGCAGTACTTC. The rearrangement joins TRBV4-3 to TRBJ2-7; no definite D call. This CDR3 spans 13 amino acids. Germline V gives CDR1 LGHNA, CDR2 YSLEER. Trimming removed 0 bases from V and 5 bases from J, with 8 bases in between.

By share of the sample, this clonotype is large. This chain joins TRBV7-2 and TRBJ2-3, with 12 bases aligning to TRBD2. The trim removed 5 bases at V and 5 bases at J, leaving 2 bases unmatched. The germline V gene encodes CDR1 SGHTA and CDR2 FQGNSA. This CDR3 comprises 14 residues. CDR3 bases: TGTGCCAGCAGCCAGGGACTAGCGGGAGATACGCAGTATTTT. Amino acids: CASSQGLAGDTQYF.

This clonotype was picked up a small number of times. The J gene is TRBJ1-5, the V gene TRBV20-1; 7 positions match TRBD1. This CDR3 region has 13 residues. V lost 1 base and J lost 8; bases outside the gene matches: 5. Germline V gene data show CDR1 as DFQATT and CDR2 as SNEGSKA (reference sequence). Written as DNA, the CDR3 is TGCAGTGCTAGAGCCAGGGGGACTGAGCCCCAGCATTTT. Protein sequence: CSARARGTEPQHF.